This TCR beta chain is from a study of blood T cell repertoires in COVID-19 (dated by TCRdb to about 2020). General notes on the study: Samples from collaborators originated in the United States, Italy and Spain and spanned both the acute and convalescent phases of COVID-19. The material from the prospective study consisted of cDNA or gDNA derived from T cells, B-cell-depleted T cells, or PBMCs. Subjects who had been exposed to COVID-19, were actively infected with it, or had recovered from it provided the deeply sampled blood TCRbeta repertoires that made up the dataset. The repertoires were released in a freely available public database intended as a resource for research on the immune response to SARS-CoV-2. Samples were obtained from the ongoing ImmuneRACE study (first 160 participants) and from over 1,000 subjects provided by 6 global collaborators. Sample metadata almost always included a de-identified subject ID, COVID-19 status, age in years and sex. HLA class I and class II types, where available, came from metadata supplied by the sample provider rather than from assay-based typing. Broad study findings and their caveats: The amount of clinical and demographic metadata varied by source and participant and was provided uncurated.

Cut back by 4 bases and 0 bases, the V and J ends lie 18 bases apart. Sequences KGHDR (CDR1) and SFDVKD (CDR2) are obtained from the germline V gene. The CDR3 runs 18 residues from the cysteine to the phenylalanine. The retained sequence is limited to the CDR3, 54 bases, with the frame set at the first base. Participants in the prospective study were aged about 18 to 95 years, lived in about two dozen United States geographic areas, and enrolled through a virtual design. In the prospective study, participants were assigned to cohorts based on the clinical history participants reported in a screening survey and a study questionnaire. For ImmuneRACE Cohort 3, a participant was defined as recovered based on two consecutive negative NP/OP PCR tests, clearance by a healthcare professional, or resolution of symptoms. In the prospective study, mobile phlebotomists collected whole blood, serum and a nasopharyngeal or oropharyngeal swab from each participant. Participants in the prospective study had the option to provide additional blood draws and questionnaires over a 2-month period. Before DNA extraction, prospective study blood samples were shipped either frozen or at room temperature.

In the case of this clone: Its antigen remains undetermined. No base quality values were provided; no much bigger clone lies one nucleotide off.

TCRbeta CDR3 regions were amplified from genomic DNA using the immunoSEQ Assay, a bias-controlled multiplex PCR. In the authors' own workflow: The number of nucleated cells in each sample was estimated by amplification of reference gene primers within the assay. Sequence reads were collapsed and filtered to measure the absolute abundance of every unique TCRbeta CDR3 rearrangement. For each sample, productive Simpson clonality was calculated as the square root of Simpson's diversity index across productive rearrangements. In its TCRdb copy, this immuneACCESS table keeps in-frame sequences only and misses some clones. Where compared with another copy, unresolved V genes explain less than half of these, and the others have no known cause. For V, J and clone size, that table is used; D and trimming come from the DNA. The sample data list under 200,000 clones, and about 88% of these were observed just once. Of the sample, roughly 7% is held by the ten largest clones.

Recombination linked TRBV24-1 to TRBJ2-1, with no confident D gene call. The sequence came from a woman aged 45-65 years who had recovered from COVID-19. Sequenced: PBMCs or T cells enriched from blood (not recorded which). The DNA reads as follows: TGTGCCACCAGTGAAACTCCTCACGGAGCCTACTCCTACAATGAGCAGTTCTTC. It encodes CATSETPHGAYSYNEQFF.